Listed below are T cell receptor beta chains from one sample, sequenced in a study of Graves' ophthalmopathy and Graves' hyperthyroidism. Using its own MiXCR run on the multiplex PCR reads, TCRdb lists one record per CDR3 protein. In the table there are some 1.1 million distinct CDR3 sequences, 36% of which are singletons. The sequencing input was peripheral blood or thyroid tissue (not recorded which). The receptors come from an adult man with Graves' hyperthyroidism. Each CDR3 is given with its conserved first and last residue. The order of the fields is J gene, V gene, clone size, D gene, CDR3 DNA, CDR3 protein. The D gene is left open where the match is weak. Clone size is not always given. Where it is, it says once, few, many or a class for expanded clones.

>TRBJ2-7|TRBV6-2/TRBV6-3|few|-
TGTGCCAGCAGTTACGGCGGGGGCACCTACGAGCAGTACTTC
CASSYGGGTYEQYF
>TRBJ1-5|TRBV5-8|-|-
TGTGCCAGCAGCTTGGAAGGCAGAAGTAATAGCAATCAGCCCCAGCATTTT
CASSLEGRSNSNQPQHF
>TRBJ2-5|TRBV24-1|-|-
TGTGCCACCAGTTTCTTAAGGACGGCCCGCGAGACCCAGTACTTC
CATSFLRTARETQYF
>TRBJ2-5|TRBV11-2|-|-
TGTGCCAGCAGCTTAGTGGGACATTCAGGGGAGACCCAGTACTTC
CASSLVGHSGETQYF
>TRBJ2-3|TRBV6-5|-|-
TGTGCCAGCAGCCTTGAGTCCACCACAGATACGCAGTATTTT
CASSLESTTDTQYF
>TRBJ2-5|TRBV24-1|-|TRBD1
TGTGCCACCAGTGTACCCAGGGGGCTGGAGACCCAGTACTTC
CATSVPRGLETQYF
>TRBJ2-7|TRBV4-3|-|-
TGCGCCAGCAGCCGGGGGGCGGGGAACTCCTACGAGCAGTACTTC
CASSRGAGNSYEQYF
>TRBJ2-7|TRBV10-3|-|-
TGTGCCATCAGTGCGGAAGCGGCGACCTCCTACGAGCAGTACTTC
CAISAEAATSYEQYF
>TRBJ1-5|TRBV12-3/TRBV12-4|many|-
TGTGCCAGCAGTTTTTTCAGTTACAATCAGCCCCAGCATTTT
CASSFFSYNQPQHF
>TRBJ2-5|TRBV29-1|-|-
TGCAGCGTTGCAGGGGCCGGGGGCGGGGAGACCCAGTACTTC
CSVAGAGGGETQYF
>TRBJ1-4|TRBV6-5|few|-
TGTGCCAGCAGTGGGGGTTCGGGTGAAAAACTGTTTTTT
CASSGGSGEKLFF
>TRBJ2-2|TRBV7-8|once|-
TGTGCCAGCAGCTTCCAGATAGGGACAGGGGAGCTGTTTTTT
CASSFQIGTGELFF
>TRBJ1-6|TRBV6-6|many|-
TGTGCCAGCAGCATCTCGTGGAATTCACCCCTCCACTTT
CASSISWNSPLHF
>TRBJ1-1|TRBV4-3|few|TRBD1
TGCGCCAGCAGCCAAGATCCGACAGGGTCCAGGACTGAAGCTTTCTTT
CASSQDPTGSRTEAFF
>TRBJ2-2|TRBV24-1|many|-
TGTGCCACCAGTGACCCAGGGAACACCGGGGAGCTGTTTTTT
CATSDPGNTGELFF
>TRBJ1-1|TRBV29-1|-|TRBD1
TGCAGCGCGGGGACAGGGCTTGTTGGTAAAGCTTTCTTT
CSAGTGLVGKAFF
>TRBJ2-7|TRBV15|many|-
TGTGCCACCAGCAGAGACCTGGAGAGCTCCTACGAGCAGTACTTC
CATSRDLESSYEQYF
>TRBJ2-7|TRBV7-2|few|TRBD2
TGTGCCAGCAGCTTAGATAGCGGGGGGGCCCTCGAGCAGTACTTC
CASSLDSGGALEQYF
>TRBJ1-1|TRBV6-5|few|-
TGTGCCAGCAGTTACGGGGGTCAACCTAGGCAAGCTTTCTTT
CASSYGGQPRQAFF
>TRBJ1-5|TRBV19|once|-
TGTGCCAGTAGGGTAGGTCCCGGGGAGCTGTTT
CASRVGPGELF
>TRBJ1-2|TRBV4-2|-|-
TGTGCCAGCAGCCAAGGGGCGGGGATAGATGGCTACACCTTC
CASSQGAGIDGYTF
>TRBJ2-7|TRBV29-1|-|TRBD2
TGCAGCGTAGGGGGCGGAGGACTAGCGGACTACGAGCAGTACTTC
CSVGGGGLADYEQYF
>TRBJ1-5|TRBV6-5|-|-
TGTGCCAGCAGCCCGGGGATGTTTAGCAATCAGCCCCAGCATTTT
CASSPGMFSNQPQHF
>TRBJ2-7|TRBV5-5|-|-
TGTGCCAGCAGCTCGGGACACTCGGACTACGAGCAGTACTTC
CASSSGHSDYEQYF
>TRBJ2-6|TRBV10-3|-|-
TGTGCCATCAAGGACAGGGCCAACGTCCTGACTTTC
CAIKDRANVLTF
>TRBJ1-6|TRBV6-1|-|-
TGTGCCAGCAGTGAAGCGCTCAGGTACCATTCACCCCTCCACTTT
CASSEALRYHSPLHF
>TRBJ2-6|TRBV6-5|few|TRBD1
TGTGCCAGCAGTTTCGCCGACAGGGCTGGGGCCAACGTCCTGACTTTC
CASSFADRAGANVLTF
>TRBJ1-5|TRBV10-2|many|-
TGCGCCAGCAGTGAGTCTACAGGGTGGGACGGTCAGCCCCAGCATTTT
CASSESTGWDGQPQHF
>TRBJ2-7|TRBV11-2|many|-
TGTGCCAGCAGCGTAGAGGGTCCCTACGAGCAGTACTTC
CASSVEGPYEQYF
>TRBJ1-3|TRBV28|-|-
TGTGCCAGCAGGGATCAAAGCTCTGGAAACACCATATATTTT
CASRDQSSGNTIYF
>TRBJ1-4|TRBV9|-|TRBD1
TGTGCCAGCAGCGAGGCACCGGGACAGGGGGGGGAAAAACTGTTTTTT
CASSEAPGQGGEKLFF
>TRBJ2-7|TRBV29-1|many|-
TGCAGCGTTGAAGAGTCAGGAACATCTTACGAGCAGTACTTC
CSVEESGTSYEQYF